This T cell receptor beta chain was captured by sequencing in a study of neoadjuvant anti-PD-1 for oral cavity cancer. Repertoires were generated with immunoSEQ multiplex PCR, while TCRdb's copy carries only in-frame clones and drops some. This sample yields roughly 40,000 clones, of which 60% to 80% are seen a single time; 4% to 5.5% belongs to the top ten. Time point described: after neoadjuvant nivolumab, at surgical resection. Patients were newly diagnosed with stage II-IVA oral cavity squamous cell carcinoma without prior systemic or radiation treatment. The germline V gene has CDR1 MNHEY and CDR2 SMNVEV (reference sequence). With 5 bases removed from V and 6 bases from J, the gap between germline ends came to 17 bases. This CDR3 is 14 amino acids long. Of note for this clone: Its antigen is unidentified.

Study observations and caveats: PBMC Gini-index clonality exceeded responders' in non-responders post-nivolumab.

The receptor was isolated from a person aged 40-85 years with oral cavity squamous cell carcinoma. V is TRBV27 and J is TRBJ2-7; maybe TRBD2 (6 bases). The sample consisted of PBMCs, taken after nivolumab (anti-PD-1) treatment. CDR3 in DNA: TGTGCCAGCAGTGGAGGACTCCTGGGGGGCGAGCAGTACTTC. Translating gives CASSGGLLGGEQYF.